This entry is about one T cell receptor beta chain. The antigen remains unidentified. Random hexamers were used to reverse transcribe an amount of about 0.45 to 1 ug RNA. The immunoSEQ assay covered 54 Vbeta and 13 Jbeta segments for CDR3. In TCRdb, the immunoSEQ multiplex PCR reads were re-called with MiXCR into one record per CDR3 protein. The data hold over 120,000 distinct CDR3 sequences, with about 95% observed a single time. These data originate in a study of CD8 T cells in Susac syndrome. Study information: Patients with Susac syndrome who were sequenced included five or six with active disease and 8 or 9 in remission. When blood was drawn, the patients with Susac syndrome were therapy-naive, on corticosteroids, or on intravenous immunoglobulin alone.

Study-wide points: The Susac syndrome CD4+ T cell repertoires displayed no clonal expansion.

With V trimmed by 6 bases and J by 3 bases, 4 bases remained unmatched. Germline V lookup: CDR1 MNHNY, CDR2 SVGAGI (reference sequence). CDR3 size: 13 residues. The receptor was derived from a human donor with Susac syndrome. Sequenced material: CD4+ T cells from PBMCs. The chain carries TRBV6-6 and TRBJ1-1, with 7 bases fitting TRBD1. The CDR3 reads CASRSTGDTEAFF. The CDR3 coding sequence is TGTGCCAGCAGGTCAACAGGGGACACTGAAGCTTTCTTT.